This is a list of T cell receptor beta chains from one sample in a study of CD8 T cells in ankylosing spondylitis. TCRdb re-called the 5' RACE reads through MiXCR, storing one row per CDR3 protein. The sample holds some 840,000 distinct CDR3 sequences, 12% seen once. Sequenced: blood, either unsorted or a sorted T cell fraction (not recorded which). The source is a male donor with ankylosing spondylitis. The CDR3 runs from the conserved cysteine through the conserved F or W. A D gene is named only where the DNA matches it firmly. Clone size appears in some rows only: once, few, many, or a class for an expanded clone.

clone size: many; J gene: TRBJ2-1; V gene: TRBV10-2; D gene: NA; CDR3 DNA: TGCGCCAGCAGGGGGGACGACTATATCTCCTACAATGAGCAGTTCTTC; CDR3 protein: CASRGDDYISYNEQFF
clone size: few; J gene: TRBJ2-3; V gene: TRBV6-1; D gene: NA; CDR3 DNA: TGTGCCAGCAGATCAAGCTGGACAGATACGCAGTATTTT; CDR3 protein: CASRSSWTDTQYF
clone size: many; J gene: TRBJ2-1; V gene: TRBV20-1; D gene: TRBD2; CDR3 DNA: TGCAGTGCCCCCTCGGAACTAGCGGGTAGAGATGAGCAGTTCTTC; CDR3 protein: CSAPSELAGRDEQFF
clone size: few; J gene: TRBJ2-1; V gene: TRBV20-1; D gene: TRBD2; CDR3 DNA: TGCAGTGCTCCAGGACTAGCGGGAGCTCTCTCTGAGCAGTTCTTC; CDR3 protein: CSAPGLAGALSEQFF
clone size: NA; J gene: TRBJ2-7; V gene: TRBV7-8; D gene: TRBD2; CDR3 DNA: TGTGCCAGCAGCCCATGGACTAGCGGGAGCTACTACGAGCAGTACTTC; CDR3 protein: CASSPWTSGSYYEQYF
clone size: NA; J gene: TRBJ1-1; V gene: TRBV28; D gene: TRBD1; CDR3 DNA: TGTGCCAGCAGTGCCCCAGGGGGCTGGGACACTGAAGCTTTCTTT; CDR3 protein: CASSAPGGWDTEAFF
clone size: NA; J gene: TRBJ1-2; V gene: TRBV20-1; D gene: TRBD1; CDR3 DNA: TGCAGTGCCAGGCCCGGAGGGGGCGATGGCTACACCTTC; CDR3 protein: CSARPGGGDGYTF
clone size: many; J gene: TRBJ2-5; V gene: TRBV12-3/TRBV12-4; D gene: NA; CDR3 DNA: TGTGCCAGCAGTTTTTGGCAGGGAGAGACCCAGTACTTC; CDR3 protein: CASSFWQGETQYF
clone size: NA; J gene: TRBJ2-5; V gene: TRBV9; D gene: NA; CDR3 DNA: TGTGCCAGCAGCTCCCGGGCGGGAAAAGAGACCCAGTACTTC; CDR3 protein: CASSSRAGKETQYF
clone size: many; J gene: TRBJ2-3; V gene: TRBV29-1; D gene: NA; CDR3 DNA: TGCAGCGTTGGGGGGTCCCTCGTGACAGATACGCAGTATTTT; CDR3 protein: CSVGGSLVTDTQYF
clone size: once; J gene: TRBJ2-1; V gene: TRBV7-9; D gene: NA; CDR3 DNA: TGTGCCAGCAGCTTACGGATTGGCAGCTCCTACAATGAGCAGTTCTTC; CDR3 protein: CASSLRIGSSYNEQFF
clone size: few; J gene: TRBJ1-2; V gene: TRBV5-1; D gene: NA; CDR3 DNA: TGCGCCAGCAGCTTGGTTGGCGCTCGTGGCTACACCTTC; CDR3 protein: CASSLVGARGYTF
clone size: few; J gene: TRBJ2-5; V gene: TRBV20-1; D gene: TRBD2; CDR3 DNA: TGCAGTGCTTGTGGGACTAGCGGACGTTACCAAGAGACCCAGTACTTC; CDR3 protein: CSACGTSGRYQETQYF
clone size: NA; J gene: TRBJ2-2; V gene: TRBV7-9; D gene: TRBD1; CDR3 DNA: TGTGCCAGCAGCGGCACAGGGGGCCAAACCGGGGAGCTGTTTTTT; CDR3 protein: CASSGTGGQTGELFF
clone size: NA; J gene: TRBJ1-6; V gene: TRBV12-3/TRBV12-4; D gene: TRBD1; CDR3 DNA: TGTGCCAGCAGCAGTACAGGGGGAGGTTCACCCCTCCACTTT; CDR3 protein: CASSSTGGGSPLHF
clone size: NA; J gene: TRBJ2-5; V gene: TRBV7-2; D gene: NA; CDR3 DNA: TGTGCCAGCAGCACACCATTTAGACAAGAGACCCAGTACTTC; CDR3 protein: CASSTPFRQETQYF
clone size: many; J gene: TRBJ1-2; V gene: TRBV29-1; D gene: NA; CDR3 DNA: TGCAGCGTCAGGGGAAATGAGGATGGCTACACCTTC; CDR3 protein: CSVRGNEDGYTF
clone size: NA; J gene: TRBJ2-5; V gene: TRBV10-3; D gene: TRBD1; CDR3 DNA: TGTGCCATCAGACCCGGGACAGGGGATACGTACCAAGAGACCCAGTACTTC; CDR3 protein: CAIRPGTGDTYQETQYF
clone size: many; J gene: TRBJ2-1; V gene: TRBV7-2; D gene: TRBD2; CDR3 DNA: TGTGCCAGCAGCTTAGGGGGTAGCGGGGGGTACAATGAGCAGTTCTTC; CDR3 protein: CASSLGGSGGYNEQFF
clone size: NA; J gene: TRBJ2-3; V gene: TRBV15; D gene: NA; CDR3 DNA: TGTGCCACCAGCAGCCACCCCCCAGATACGCAGTATTTT; CDR3 protein: CATSSHPPDTQYF
clone size: NA; J gene: TRBJ2-5; V gene: TRBV20-1; D gene: NA; CDR3 DNA: TGCAGTGCTAGAGACGAGCGGGTGGCCCAGTACTTC; CDR3 protein: CSARDERVAQYF
clone size: NA; J gene: TRBJ2-7; V gene: TRBV18; D gene: NA; CDR3 DNA: TGTGCCAGCACCCGGGGAGGAACTTACGAGCAGTACTTC; CDR3 protein: CASTRGGTYEQYF
clone size: NA; J gene: TRBJ1-1; V gene: TRBV29-1; D gene: NA; CDR3 DNA: TGCGCGACAAAGCCACGATTGAACACTGAAGCTTTCTTT; CDR3 protein: CATKPRLNTEAFF
clone size: few; J gene: TRBJ2-5; V gene: TRBV20-1; D gene: NA; CDR3 DNA: TGCAGTGCTAGAGATCTCCAACAGTCTCAAGAGACCCAGTACTTC; CDR3 protein: CSARDLQQSQETQYF
clone size: many; J gene: TRBJ1-1; V gene: TRBV18; D gene: NA; CDR3 DNA: TGTGCCAGCTCACCCAACGGGAACACTGAAGCTTTCTTT; CDR3 protein: CASSPNGNTEAFF
clone size: NA; J gene: TRBJ2-1; V gene: TRBV5-1; D gene: NA; CDR3 DNA: TGCGCCAGCAGCTTGGCGCCCTCGGATGAGCAGTTCTTC; CDR3 protein: CASSLAPSDEQFF
clone size: many; J gene: TRBJ2-7; V gene: TRBV29-1; D gene: NA; CDR3 DNA: TGCAGCGCGCTGACGTTACTAAGCTCCTACGAGCAGTACTTC; CDR3 protein: CSALTLLSSYEQYF
clone size: NA; J gene: TRBJ2-7; V gene: TRBV18; D gene: TRBD1; CDR3 DNA: TGTGCCAGCTCACGGGACAGCTTTTCAGGTGGCTACGAGCAGTACTTC; CDR3 protein: CASSRDSFSGGYEQYF
clone size: few; J gene: TRBJ2-7; V gene: TRBV6-2/TRBV6-3; D gene: NA; CDR3 DNA: TGTGCCAGCAGACCCCGATGGCGCGCCTACGAGCAGTACTTC; CDR3 protein: CASRPRWRAYEQYF
clone size: few; J gene: TRBJ2-1; V gene: TRBV7-7; D gene: NA; CDR3 DNA: TGTGCTAGCAGCTTAGGGGTGCTAGCCGGTTACAATGAGCAGTTCTTC; CDR3 protein: CASSLGVLAGYNEQFF
clone size: NA; J gene: TRBJ2-3; V gene: TRBV5-1; D gene: TRBD2; CDR3 DNA: TGCGCCAGCAGCCTCGGGGGAAGCGGGATCACAGATACGCAGTATTTT; CDR3 protein: CASSLGGSGITDTQYF
clone size: NA; J gene: TRBJ2-7; V gene: TRBV6-2/TRBV6-3; D gene: TRBD1; CDR3 DNA: TGTGCCAGCAGTTACTTAGCCGGGACAGGGGCACACGAGCAGTACTTC; CDR3 protein: CASSYLAGTGAHEQYF
clone size: many; J gene: TRBJ1-1; V gene: TRBV12-3/TRBV12-4; D gene: TRBD1; CDR3 DNA: TGTGCCAGCAGTTTAGAGGACAGGGCTTGGAACACTGAAGCTTTCTTT; CDR3 protein: CASSLEDRAWNTEAFF
clone size: few; J gene: TRBJ2-7; V gene: TRBV20-1; D gene: NA; CDR3 DNA: TGCAGTGCTAGTCGAGCGGCTGACTACGAGCAGTACTTC; CDR3 protein: CSASRAADYEQYF
clone size: few; J gene: TRBJ1-5; V gene: TRBV20-1; D gene: NA; CDR3 DNA: TGCAGTGCTAGGACAGGCGCAAGCAATCAGCCCCAGCATTTT; CDR3 protein: CSARTGASNQPQHF
clone size: NA; J gene: TRBJ2-1; V gene: TRBV7-2; D gene: TRBD1; CDR3 DNA: TGTGCCAGCAGCCCACGACAGGGGGCAGGCGGAGATGAGCAGTTCTTC; CDR3 protein: CASSPRQGAGGDEQFF
clone size: NA; J gene: TRBJ2-2; V gene: TRBV3-1; D gene: NA; CDR3 DNA: TGTGCCAGCAGCCATCCAACCGGGGAGCTGTTTTTT; CDR3 protein: CASSHPTGELFF
clone size: few; J gene: TRBJ2-7; V gene: TRBV27; D gene: NA; CDR3 DNA: TGTGCCAGCAGTTCGCGACCGTTCTACGAGCAGTACTTC; CDR3 protein: CASSSRPFYEQYF
clone size: NA; J gene: TRBJ2-4; V gene: TRBV20-1; D gene: TRBD2; CDR3 DNA: TGCAGTGCTGGCAGCGGGGGGGCCGGCAAAAACATTCAGTACTTC; CDR3 protein: CSAGSGGAGKNIQYF
clone size: few; J gene: TRBJ1-4; V gene: TRBV6-1; D gene: NA; CDR3 DNA: TGTGCCAGCAGATCCACGGGGGCGGAAAAACTGTTTTTT; CDR3 protein: CASRSTGAEKLFF
clone size: many; J gene: TRBJ2-5; V gene: TRBV12-3/TRBV12-4; D gene: NA; CDR3 DNA: TGTGCCAGCAGTCCCCAGGGTAGGGAGACCCAGTACTTC; CDR3 protein: CASSPQGRETQYF
clone size: few; J gene: TRBJ1-1; V gene: TRBV7-2; D gene: NA; CDR3 DNA: TGTGCCAGCAGCTTAGGGTGGGGCAGTGAAGCTTTCTTT; CDR3 protein: CASSLGWGSEAFF
clone size: NA; J gene: TRBJ2-1; V gene: TRBV6-1; D gene: TRBD2; CDR3 DNA: TGTGCCAGCAGTGCAGCGGGGGGGGCCTACAATGAGCAGTTCTTC; CDR3 protein: CASSAAGGAYNEQFF
clone size: NA; J gene: TRBJ2-5; V gene: TRBV3-1; D gene: TRBD2; CDR3 DNA: TGTGCCAGCATCCTAAGCGGGGCCCAAGAGACCCAGTACTTC; CDR3 protein: CASILSGAQETQYF
clone size: NA; J gene: TRBJ2-1; V gene: TRBV6-5; D gene: NA; CDR3 DNA: TGTGCCAGCAGTTACTCGAGGGCTAGCGTTTACAATGAGCAGTTCTTC; CDR3 protein: CASSYSRASVYNEQFF
clone size: many; J gene: TRBJ1-2; V gene: TRBV20-1; D gene: NA; CDR3 DNA: TGCAGTGCTAGTCGGGGGGTTTATGGCTACACCTTC; CDR3 protein: CSASRGVYGYTF
clone size: NA; J gene: TRBJ2-2; V gene: TRBV5-1; D gene: TRBD2; CDR3 DNA: TGCGCCAGCAGCTTTCGAGGGAGGGTAGGAACCGGGGAGCTGTTTTTT; CDR3 protein: CASSFRGRVGTGELFF
clone size: many; J gene: TRBJ2-7; V gene: TRBV7-2; D gene: TRBD1; CDR3 DNA: TGTGCCAGCAGCATGATGGACAGGCTCTCCTACGAGCAGTACTTC; CDR3 protein: CASSMMDRLSYEQYF
clone size: NA; J gene: TRBJ2-2; V gene: TRBV20-1; D gene: NA; CDR3 DNA: TGCAGTGCTAGAGACCCCATTAACACCGGGGAGCTGTTTTTT; CDR3 protein: CSARDPINTGELFF